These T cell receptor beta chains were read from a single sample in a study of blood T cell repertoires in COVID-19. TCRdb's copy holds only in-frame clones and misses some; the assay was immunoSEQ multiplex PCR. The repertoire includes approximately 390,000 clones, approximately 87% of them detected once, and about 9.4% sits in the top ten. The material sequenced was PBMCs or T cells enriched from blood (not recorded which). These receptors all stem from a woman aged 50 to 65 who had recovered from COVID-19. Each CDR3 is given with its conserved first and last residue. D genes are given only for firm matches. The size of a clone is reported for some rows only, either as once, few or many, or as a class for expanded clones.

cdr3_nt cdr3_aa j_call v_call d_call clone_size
TGTGCCAGCGGCCGGGACAGGGGGTTATCCCACGAGCAGTACTTC CASGRDRGLSHEQYF TRBJ2-7 TRBV28 TRBD1 -
TGTGCCAGCAGCCTCGCCGGCGGGGCCCCCTACGAGCAGTACTTC CASSLAGGAPYEQYF TRBJ2-7 TRBV6-2/TRBV6-3 - -
TGCAGCGCCGGGACAGGGGGCTCGTACGAGCAGTACTTC CSAGTGGSYEQYF TRBJ2-7 TRBV29-1 TRBD1 once
TGTGCCAGCAGAATACAGGGTTGGAGCACAGATACGCAGTATTTT CASRIQGWSTDTQYF TRBJ2-3 TRBV6-6 - -
TGTGCCAGCACCCGAAGACCGGGGGGGGAGGGGGCCGGTGGCTACACCTTC CASTRRPGGEGAGGYTF TRBJ1-2 TRBV3-1/TRBV3-2 TRBD1 -
TGTGCCAGCTTGAGCGGGGGGGCCTTTGAGCAGTTCTTC CASLSGGAFEQFF TRBJ2-1 TRBV28 TRBD2 -
TGTGCCAGCAGCCAAGCGCAGGGGGCCTATAATTCACCCCTCCACTTT CASSQAQGAYNSPLHF TRBJ1-6 TRBV4-2 TRBD1 few
TGTGCCTGTACTAGCGGGGGGGGGAGTCGTTCCTACAATGAGCAGTTCTTC CACTSGGGSRSYNEQFF TRBJ2-1 TRBV30 TRBD2 -
TGTGCCAGCAGCTTGGGACCAGGACAGGGAGACTATGGCTACACCTTC CASSLGPGQGDYGYTF TRBJ1-2 TRBV7-9 TRBD1 -
TGTGCCAGCAGCCAGAGGACAGCGAACACTGAAGCTTTCTTT CASSQRTANTEAFF TRBJ1-1 TRBV14 - -
TGTGCCAGCAAGGGCGGGGCTGGGACCCAGTACTTC CASKGGAGTQYF TRBJ2-5 TRBV6-5 - -
TGTGCCAGCAGCACTCAACATCAGCCCCAGCATTTT CASSTQHQPQHF TRBJ1-5 TRBV5-6 - -
TGTGCCAGCAGCGCATCCTCGGGATGGGGAGAGCAGTTCTTC CASSASSGWGEQFF TRBJ2-1 TRBV9 - -
TGTGCCAGCAGCTATTCACAGGGGACTGAAGCTTTCTTT CASSYSQGTEAFF TRBJ1-1 TRBV3-1/TRBV3-2 TRBD1 few
TGTGCCAGCAGTTTTCCGGACAGGCCCAAATATGGCTACACCTTC CASSFPDRPKYGYTF TRBJ1-2 TRBV28 TRBD1 -
TGTGCCAGCAGTTTCGGACTTTTTGGCTCTACGGGCTATGGCTACACCTTC CASSFGLFGSTGYGYTF TRBJ1-2 TRBV27 - -
TGTGCCAGCAGCCATATCCCGTACAAGCAGTACTTC CASSHIPYKQYF TRBJ2-7 TRBV14 - -
TGTGCCAGCAGCCCCGTCCAGGGATCCTACGAGCAGTACTTC CASSPVQGSYEQYF TRBJ2-7 TRBV6-5 - -
TGTGCCAGCAGTGAAGCAGAGGGGGGGCCAATCGATACGCAGTATTTT CASSEAEGGPIDTQYF TRBJ2-3 TRBV6-1 - -
TGTGCCAGCAGAAGTGGGGGGGCGTACAATGAGCAGTTCTTC CASRSGGAYNEQFF TRBJ2-1 TRBV25-1 - -
TGCAGCGTTGCGAGCGCAGGGGGGATCTATGGCTACACCTTC CSVASAGGIYGYTF TRBJ1-2 TRBV29-1 TRBD1 -
TGTGCCAGCAGCCGCGGGGTTACGCCGTACCAAGAGACCCAGTACTTC CASSRGVTPYQETQYF TRBJ2-5 TRBV4-2 - -
TGCGCCAGCAGCCAAGATCGGGTAGGGGGTACTGAAGCTTTCTTT CASSQDRVGGTEAFF TRBJ1-1 TRBV4-3 - -
TGTGCCAGCAGCTGGGAACCAGGGGTAGGTCAGCCCCAGCATTTT CASSWEPGVGQPQHF TRBJ1-5 TRBV7-2 - -
TGCGCCAGCAGCCAAGGGACTAGCTACGAGCAGTACTTC CASSQGTSYEQYF TRBJ2-7 TRBV4-1 TRBD2 -
TGTGCCAGCAGTGCTAATCAGCCCCAGCATTTT CASSANQPQHF TRBJ1-5 TRBV2 - -
TGTGCCAGCAGCGGCGACATGAACACTGAAGCTTTCTTT CASSGDMNTEAFF TRBJ1-1 TRBV9 - -
TGTGCCAGCACGGGAGGGCCCGCTAACTATGGCTACACCTTC CASTGGPANYGYTF TRBJ1-2 TRBV2 - -
TGTGCCAGTAGTACGAGAGAGAACACTGAAGCTTTCTTT CASSTRENTEAFF TRBJ1-1 TRBV19 - -
TGTGCCAGCAGCCGCAGGGGCCAGTCCTATAATTCACCCCTCCACTTT CASSRRGQSYNSPLHF TRBJ1-6 TRBV7-9 - -
TGCGCCAGCAGCCAAGCTAGCGGGGGGACCGTCGGGGAGCTGTTTTTT CASSQASGGTVGELFF TRBJ2-2 TRBV4-1 TRBD2 -
TGTGCCAGCAGTTTAGCGGGACCCTACGAGCAGTACTTC CASSLAGPYEQYF TRBJ2-7 TRBV27 - -
TGTGCCAGCAGTTTAGGGGGAGGGTACGAGCAGTACTTC CASSLGGGYEQYF TRBJ2-7 TRBV27 TRBD2 few
TGTGCCAGCAGCTTCTCTCGTCGGGGGGAGACCCAGTACTTC CASSFSRRGETQYF TRBJ2-5 TRBV7-2 - -
TGTGCCAGCAGCTTAGACAGCTTCACCGGGGAGCTGTTTTTT CASSLDSFTGELFF TRBJ2-2 TRBV5-6 - -
TGTGCCAGCTCACCGAGACTAGCGGGGTTGAGCTCCTACAATGAGCAGTTCTTC CASSPRLAGLSSYNEQFF TRBJ2-1 TRBV18 TRBD2 -
TGTGCCAGCAGCCAAGGTGGCCTGTCCAGCAATCAGCCCCAGCATTTT CASSQGGLSSNQPQHF TRBJ1-5 TRBV3-1/TRBV3-2 - -
TGTGCCAGCAGCTTAGGGGCTTACAGGCCCCAGCATTTT CASSLGAYRPQHF TRBJ1-5 TRBV7-2 - -
TGCAGCGTAGACCGATTACAGTCACCTAACTATGGCTACACCTTC CSVDRLQSPNYGYTF TRBJ1-2 TRBV29-1 - -
TGCAGCGTTGTAAGGACAGGGCACGGCGAGCAGTACTTC CSVVRTGHGEQYF TRBJ2-7 TRBV29-1 TRBD1 -
TGTGCTAGTGGTTTGGAACAGGGCTACGAGCAGTACTTC CASGLEQGYEQYF TRBJ2-7 TRBV12-5 - few